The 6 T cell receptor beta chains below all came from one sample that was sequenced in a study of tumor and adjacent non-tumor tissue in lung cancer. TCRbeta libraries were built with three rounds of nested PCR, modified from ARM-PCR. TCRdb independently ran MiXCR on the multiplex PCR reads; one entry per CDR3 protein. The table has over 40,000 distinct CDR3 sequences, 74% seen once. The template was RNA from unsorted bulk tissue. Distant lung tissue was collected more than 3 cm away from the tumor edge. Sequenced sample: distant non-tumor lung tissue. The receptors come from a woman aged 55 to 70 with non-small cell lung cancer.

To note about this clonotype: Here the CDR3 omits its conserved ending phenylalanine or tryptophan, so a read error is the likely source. The CDR3 loop is CASSPYGTGKDEQYL. The CDR3 DNA reads as TGTGCCAGCAGCCCCTACGGGACAGGGAAAGACGAGCAGTACCTC. V and J are TRBV7-2 and TRBJ2-7, with 9 bases lining up with TRBD1. The CDR3 covers 15 residues. Unmatched junction bases numbered 10, after V lost 5 bases and J lost 5 bases. Germline V gene sequence: CDR1 SGHTA, CDR2 FQGNSA.

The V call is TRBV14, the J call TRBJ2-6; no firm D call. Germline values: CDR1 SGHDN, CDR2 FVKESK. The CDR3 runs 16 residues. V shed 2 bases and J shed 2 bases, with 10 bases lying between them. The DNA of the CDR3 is TGTGCCAGCAGCCAAACGACAATCCCTGGGGCCAACGTCCTGACTTTC. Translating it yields CASSQTTIPGANVLTF. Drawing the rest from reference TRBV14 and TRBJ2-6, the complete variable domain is EAGVTQFPSHSVIEKGQTVTLRCDPISGHDNLYWYRRVMGKEIKFLLHFVKESKQDESGMPNNRFLAERTGGTYSTLKVQPAELEDSGVYFCASSQTTIPGANVLTFGAGSRLTVL.

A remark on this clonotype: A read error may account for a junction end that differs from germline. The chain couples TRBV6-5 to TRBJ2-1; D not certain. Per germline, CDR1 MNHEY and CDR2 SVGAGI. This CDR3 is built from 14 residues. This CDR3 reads CANSFDNSYNEQFF. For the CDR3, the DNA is TGTGCCAACAGTTTCGACAACTCCTACAATGAACAGTTCTTC.

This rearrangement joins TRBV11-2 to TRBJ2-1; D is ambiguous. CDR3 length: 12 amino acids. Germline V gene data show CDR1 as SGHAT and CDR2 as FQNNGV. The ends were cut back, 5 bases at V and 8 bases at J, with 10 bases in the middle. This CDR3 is CASSPIGYEQFF. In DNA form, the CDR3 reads TGTGCCAGCAGCCCAATAGGCTATGAGCAGTTCTTC.

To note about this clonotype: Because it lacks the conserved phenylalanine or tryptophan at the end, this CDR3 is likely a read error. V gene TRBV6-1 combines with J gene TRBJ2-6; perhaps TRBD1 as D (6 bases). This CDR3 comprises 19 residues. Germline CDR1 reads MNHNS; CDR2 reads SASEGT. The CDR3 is CASSGPDSAIFSGANILTL. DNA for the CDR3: TGTGCCAGCAGTGGCCCGGACAGTGCCATATTCTCTGGGGCCAACATCCTGACTCTC.

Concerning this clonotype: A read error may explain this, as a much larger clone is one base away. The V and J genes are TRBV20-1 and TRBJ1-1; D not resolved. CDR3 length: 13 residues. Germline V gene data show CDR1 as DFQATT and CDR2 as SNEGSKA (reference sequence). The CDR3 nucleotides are TGCAGTGCTAGAGATGACGGGAACACTGAAGCTTGCTTT. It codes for CSARDDGNTEACF.